This T cell receptor (beta chain) comes out of a study of ipilimumab plus nivolumab after autologous stem cell transplantation (dated by TCRdb to the early 2020s). Background for the entire study: The median number of doses received by trial patients was four to six for ipilimumab and 8 for nivolumab. High-risk transplant-naive patients and patients relapsing within 3 years of a first autologous transplant were included in the myeloma cohort. Patients with high-risk diffuse large B cell lymphoma, mature T cell lymphoma, or multiple myeloma undergoing autologous transplant were enrolled in the trial. Around 35 patients made up the trial's intent-to-treat population.

Remarks on this clone: Its recognized antigen is unknown. Per-nucleotide qualities are absent, and no much larger clonotype sits a single base away.

The germline V gene gives CDR1 as SGHAT and CDR2 as FQNNGV. The CDR3 contains 14 residues, cysteine and phenylalanine counted. Only the CDR3 DNA stays, 42 bases, in frame from base 1. The V and J ends are trimmed by 5 bases and 7 bases, leaving 17 bases between them. Ipilimumab was given at 1 mg/kg intravenously on day 1 of selected weeks, and checkpoint therapy started 14 to 28 days after autologous transplant. Nivolumab was administered at 3 mg/kg intravenously on day 1 of weeks 1, 4, 7, 10, and every two weeks through week 26. The study was a Phase Ib clinical trial testing combined checkpoint inhibition with ipilimumab and nivolumab as consolidation after autologous stem cell transplantation. Beyond this particular receptor, the publication reports: The authors stated that profiles of the T cell receptor repertoire, regulatory T cell phenotype and gut microbiota provided a biologic rationale for studying this approach further. Combined checkpoint inhibition as post-transplant consolidation was concluded by the authors to appear tolerable.

Receptor libraries were prepared by the immunoSEQ multiplex PCR assay. In its TCRdb copy, this immuneACCESS table keeps in-frame sequences only and misses some clones. Where compared with another copy, unresolved V genes explain less than half of these, and the others have no known cause. Recorded for this sample are some 40,000 clones; 85% to 95% of them occurred a single time. The ten biggest clones cover approximately 1% of the sample. The clonotype originates from a male donor with multiple myeloma. The sequence is built from TRBV11-2 and TRBJ2-5, and possibly TRBD2, on 6 matching bases. The material sequenced was PBMCs, taken in a trial of ipilimumab plus nivolumab as post-transplant consolidation. The bases are TGTGCCAGCAGCCCGGGACTGAGGGGACGGACCCAGTACTTC. This encodes CASSPGLRGRTQYF. Reference TRBV11-2 and TRBJ2-5 genes cover what lies past the CDR3, so the full variable domain is EAGVAQSPRYKIIEKRQSVAFWCNPISGHATLYWYQQILGQGPKLLIQFQNNGVVDDSQLPKDRFSAERLKGVDSTLKIQPAKLEDSAVYLCASSPGLRGRTQYFGPGTRLLVL.